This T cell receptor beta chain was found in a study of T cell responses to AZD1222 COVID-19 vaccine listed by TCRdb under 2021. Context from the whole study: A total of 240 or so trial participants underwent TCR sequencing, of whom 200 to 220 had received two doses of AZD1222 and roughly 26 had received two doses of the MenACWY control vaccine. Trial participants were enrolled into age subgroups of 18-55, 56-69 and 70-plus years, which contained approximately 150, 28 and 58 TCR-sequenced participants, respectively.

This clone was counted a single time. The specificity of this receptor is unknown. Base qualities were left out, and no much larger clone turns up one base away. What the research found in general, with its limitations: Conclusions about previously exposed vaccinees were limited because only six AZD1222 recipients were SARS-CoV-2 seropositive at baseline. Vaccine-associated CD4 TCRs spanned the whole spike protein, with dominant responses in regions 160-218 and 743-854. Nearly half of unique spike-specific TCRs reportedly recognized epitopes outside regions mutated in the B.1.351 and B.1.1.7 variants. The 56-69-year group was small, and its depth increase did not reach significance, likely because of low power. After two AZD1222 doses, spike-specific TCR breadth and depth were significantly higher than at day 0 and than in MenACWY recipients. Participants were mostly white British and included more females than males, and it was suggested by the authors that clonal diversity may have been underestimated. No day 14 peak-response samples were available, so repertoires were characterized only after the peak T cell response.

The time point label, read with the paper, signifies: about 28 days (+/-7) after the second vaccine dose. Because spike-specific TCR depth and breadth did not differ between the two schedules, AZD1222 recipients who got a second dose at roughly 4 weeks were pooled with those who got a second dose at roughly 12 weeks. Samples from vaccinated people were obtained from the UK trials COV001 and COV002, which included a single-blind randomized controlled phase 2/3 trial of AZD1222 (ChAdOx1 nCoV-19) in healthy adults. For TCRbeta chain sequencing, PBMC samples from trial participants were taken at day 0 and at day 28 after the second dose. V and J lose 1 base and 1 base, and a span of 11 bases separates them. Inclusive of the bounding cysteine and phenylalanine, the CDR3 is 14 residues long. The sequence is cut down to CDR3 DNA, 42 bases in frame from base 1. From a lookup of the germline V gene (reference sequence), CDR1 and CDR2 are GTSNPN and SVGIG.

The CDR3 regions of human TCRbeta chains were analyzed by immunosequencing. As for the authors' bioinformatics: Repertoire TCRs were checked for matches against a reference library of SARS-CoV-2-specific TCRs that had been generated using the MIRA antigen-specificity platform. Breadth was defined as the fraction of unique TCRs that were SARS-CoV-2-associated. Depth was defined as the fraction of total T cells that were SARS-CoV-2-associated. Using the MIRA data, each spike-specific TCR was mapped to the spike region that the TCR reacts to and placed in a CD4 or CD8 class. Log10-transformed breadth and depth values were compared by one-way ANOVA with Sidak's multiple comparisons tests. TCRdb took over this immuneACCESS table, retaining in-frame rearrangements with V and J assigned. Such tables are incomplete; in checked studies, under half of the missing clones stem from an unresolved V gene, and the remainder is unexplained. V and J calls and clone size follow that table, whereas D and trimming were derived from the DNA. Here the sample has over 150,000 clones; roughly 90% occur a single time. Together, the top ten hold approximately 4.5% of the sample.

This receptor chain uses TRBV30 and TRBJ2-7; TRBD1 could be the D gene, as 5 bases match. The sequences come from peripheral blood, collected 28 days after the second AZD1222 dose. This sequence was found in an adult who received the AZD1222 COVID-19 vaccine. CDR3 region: CAWSEQAGSYEQYF. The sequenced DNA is TGTGCCTGGAGTGAACAGGCAGGGTCCTACGAGCAGTACTTC. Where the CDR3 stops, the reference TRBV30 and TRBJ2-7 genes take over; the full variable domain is SQTIHQWPATLVQPVGSPLSLECTVEGTSNPNLYWYRQAAGRGLQLLFYSVGIGQISSEVPQNLSASRPQDRQFILSSKKLLLSDSGFYLCAWSEQAGSYEQYFGPGTRLTVT.